These T cell receptor beta chains were read from a single sample in a study of cytomegalovirus exposure and HLA in healthy donors. Clones were sequenced by immunoSEQ multiplex PCR, and TCRdb holds only the in-frame ones, with some missing. This sample has some 150,000 clones; around three quarters occur once, and the top ten carry approximately 2.1%. Sequenced sample: PBMCs. These receptors all stem from a man between 35 and 55 years old in good health and CMV-seronegative. The CDR3 runs from the conserved cysteine through the conserved F or W. D genes are given only for firm matches. Some rows mark clone size as missing; the rest say once, few, many or name a class of expanded clone.

v_gene: TRBV10-3; abundance: -; d_gene: TRBD2; j_gene: TRBJ2-7; CDR3aa: CAISVASGAYEQYF; CDR3nt: TGTGCCATCAGCGTGGCTAGCGGAGCCTACGAGCAGTACTTC
v_gene: TRBV4-1; abundance: -; d_gene: TRBD2; j_gene: TRBJ2-7; CDR3aa: CASSQTPSSGGSLYEQYF; CDR3nt: TGCGCCAGCAGCCAAACGCCTTCTAGCGGGGGGTCCCTCTACGAGCAGTACTTC
v_gene: TRBV28; abundance: -; d_gene: TRBD1; j_gene: TRBJ1-3; CDR3aa: CASSLRTGAGNTIYF; CDR3nt: TGTGCCAGCAGTTTAAGGACAGGGGCTGGAAACACCATATATTTT
v_gene: TRBV18; abundance: few; d_gene: -; j_gene: TRBJ1-3; CDR3aa: CASSPPQQGRNTIYF; CDR3nt: TGTGCCAGCTCACCACCACAACAGGGTCGAAACACCATATATTTT
v_gene: TRBV4-1; abundance: -; d_gene: TRBD2; j_gene: TRBJ2-1; CDR3aa: CASSQDGGNEQFF; CDR3nt: TGCGCCAGCAGCCAAGACGGGGGGAATGAGCAGTTCTTC
v_gene: TRBV5-4; abundance: -; d_gene: -; j_gene: TRBJ2-7; CDR3aa: CASSRTGLSEQYF; CDR3nt: TGTGCCAGCAGCCGGACTGGGCTTTCCGAGCAGTACTTC
v_gene: TRBV13; abundance: -; d_gene: TRBD2; j_gene: TRBJ2-7; CDR3aa: CASSHRLAGGAEQYF; CDR3nt: TGTGCCAGCAGCCACCGACTAGCGGGAGGGGCAGAGCAGTACTTC
v_gene: TRBV5-1; abundance: few; d_gene: -; j_gene: TRBJ2-1; CDR3aa: CASSSTGISYNEQFF; CDR3nt: TGCGCCAGCAGCTCTACAGGGATCTCCTACAATGAGCAGTTCTTC
v_gene: TRBV28; abundance: -; d_gene: TRBD2; j_gene: TRBJ2-7; CDR3aa: CASAPPGLACFF; CDR3nt: TGTGCCAGCGCCCCGCCGGGACTAGCTTGTTTCTTC
v_gene: TRBV7-9; abundance: -; d_gene: -; j_gene: TRBJ1-1; CDR3aa: CSSSPGGTEAFF; CDR3nt: TGTTCCAGCAGCCCCGGGGGGACTGAAGCTTTCTTT
v_gene: TRBV29-1; abundance: -; d_gene: -; j_gene: TRBJ1-2; CDR3aa: CSVDPPQGFNYGYTF; CDR3nt: TGCAGCGTTGACCCTCCACAGGGTTTTAACTATGGCTACACCTTC
v_gene: TRBV19; abundance: once; d_gene: -; j_gene: TRBJ1-5; CDR3aa: CASTISGYSNQPQHF; CDR3nt: TGTGCCAGTACTATCAGCGGATATAGCAATCAGCCCCAGCATTTT
v_gene: TRBV30; abundance: -; d_gene: TRBD2; j_gene: TRBJ2-1; CDR3aa: CAWGAGVEQFF; CDR3nt: TGTGCCTGGGGCGCGGGGGTTGAGCAGTTCTTC
v_gene: TRBV9; abundance: -; d_gene: -; j_gene: TRBJ1-2; CDR3aa: CASSVGTDPNYGYTF; CDR3nt: TGTGCCAGCAGCGTAGGAACAGACCCTAACTATGGCTACACCTTC
v_gene: TRBV7-2; abundance: once; d_gene: -; j_gene: TRBJ1-4; CDR3aa: CASSLEVTGQEAVFF; CDR3nt: TGTGCCAGCAGCTTAGAAGTTACGGGACAAGAAGCAGTGTTTTTT
v_gene: TRBV7-8; abundance: -; d_gene: -; j_gene: TRBJ1-2; CDR3aa: CASSLKRLRVNYGYTF; CDR3nt: TGTGCCAGCAGCTTAAAACGGTTGCGGGTCAACTATGGCTACACCTTC
v_gene: TRBV5-6; abundance: -; d_gene: TRBD1; j_gene: TRBJ2-2; CDR3aa: CASSWDRANTGELFF; CDR3nt: TGTGCCAGCAGCTGGGACAGGGCGAACACCGGGGAGCTGTTTTTT
v_gene: TRBV23-1; abundance: -; d_gene: TRBD1; j_gene: TRBJ2-1; CDR3aa: CASSTNRDRVPNEQFF; CDR3nt: TGCGCCAGCAGTACTAACCGGGACAGGGTTCCCAATGAGCAGTTCTTC
v_gene: TRBV2; abundance: -; d_gene: -; j_gene: TRBJ2-5; CDR3aa: CASRGVGSKYQETQYF; CDR3nt: TGTGCCAGCAGAGGGGTAGGGTCGAAGTACCAAGAGACCCAGTACTTC
v_gene: TRBV6-1; abundance: -; d_gene: -; j_gene: TRBJ1-2; CDR3aa: CASSEAGGTYGYTF; CDR3nt: TGTGCCAGCAGTGAAGCGGGAGGGACTTATGGCTACACCTTC
v_gene: TRBV9; abundance: -; d_gene: TRBD2; j_gene: TRBJ2-1; CDR3aa: CASSVAGGSYNEQFF; CDR3nt: TGTGCCAGCAGCGTAGCGGGGGGCTCCTACAATGAGCAGTTCTTC
v_gene: TRBV9; abundance: -; d_gene: -; j_gene: TRBJ1-1; CDR3aa: CASSDGHLNTEAFF; CDR3nt: TGTGCCAGCAGCGACGGACATTTGAACACTGAAGCTTTCTTT
v_gene: TRBV5-4; abundance: -; d_gene: -; j_gene: TRBJ1-2; CDR3aa: CASSGGGGYTF; CDR3nt: TGTGCCAGCAGCGGGGGGGGTGGCTACACCTTC
v_gene: TRBV5-1; abundance: -; d_gene: -; j_gene: TRBJ2-1; CDR3aa: CASSPEGGTPIYNEQFF; CDR3nt: TGCGCCAGCAGCCCGGAGGGTGGCACCCCCATATACAATGAGCAGTTCTTC
v_gene: TRBV9; abundance: -; d_gene: -; j_gene: TRBJ2-1; CDR3aa: CASSVAHREYNEQFF; CDR3nt: TGTGCCAGCAGCGTAGCCCACAGGGAATACAATGAGCAGTTCTTC
v_gene: TRBV5-8; abundance: -; d_gene: -; j_gene: TRBJ2-3; CDR3aa: CASSFPGTDTQYF; CDR3nt: TGTGCCAGCAGCTTTCCAGGCACAGATACGCAGTATTTT
v_gene: TRBV18; abundance: -; d_gene: TRBD2; j_gene: TRBJ2-2; CDR3aa: CASSPSGGLGTGELFF; CDR3nt: TGTGCCAGCTCACCCTCGGGGGGACTCGGCACCGGGGAGCTGTTTTTT
v_gene: TRBV2; abundance: -; d_gene: -; j_gene: TRBJ1-3; CDR3aa: CASSSSSGNTIYF; CDR3nt: TGTGCCAGCAGCAGTTCCTCGGGAAACACCATATATTTT
v_gene: TRBV7-3; abundance: -; d_gene: -; j_gene: TRBJ2-7; CDR3aa: CASSLGTRYEQYF; CDR3nt: TGTGCCAGCAGCTTAGGGACAAGATACGAGCAGTACTTC
v_gene: TRBV9; abundance: -; d_gene: TRBD2; j_gene: TRBJ2-1; CDR3aa: CASSWTSGRSNEQFF; CDR3nt: TGTGCCAGCAGCTGGACTAGCGGGAGATCGAATGAGCAGTTCTTC
v_gene: TRBV6-6; abundance: -; d_gene: TRBD1; j_gene: TRBJ2-7; CDR3aa: CASRRTRDRGLGEQYF; CDR3nt: TGTGCCAGCAGACGAACCCGGGACAGGGGGCTGGGAGAGCAGTACTTC
v_gene: TRBV11-3; abundance: -; d_gene: TRBD1; j_gene: TRBJ2-7; CDR3aa: CASSLVGTGSYEQYF; CDR3nt: TGTGCCAGCAGCTTAGTCGGGACAGGGTCCTACGAGCAGTACTTC
v_gene: TRBV10-1; abundance: -; d_gene: -; j_gene: TRBJ2-4; CDR3aa: CASSDIAGGNIQYF; CDR3nt: TGCGCCAGCAGTGACATCGCAGGGGGGAACATTCAGTACTTC
v_gene: TRBV4-3; abundance: -; d_gene: TRBD2; j_gene: TRBJ2-3; CDR3aa: CASSQTSGGGADTQYF; CDR3nt: TGCGCCAGCAGCCAGACTAGCGGGGGCGGCGCGGATACGCAGTATTTT
v_gene: TRBV6-5; abundance: few; d_gene: TRBD2; j_gene: TRBJ2-7; CDR3aa: CASRPYLAGAHEQYF; CDR3nt: TGTGCCAGCAGACCTTACTTGGCGGGAGCCCACGAGCAGTACTTC
v_gene: TRBV6-5; abundance: -; d_gene: -; j_gene: TRBJ1-1; CDR3aa: CASNGGGGEAFF; CDR3nt: TGTGCCAGCAACGGGGGGGGCGGCGAAGCTTTCTTT
v_gene: TRBV7-6; abundance: -; d_gene: -; j_gene: TRBJ2-5; CDR3aa: CASSLQGRATQYF; CDR3nt: TGTGCCAGCAGCTTACAGGGGAGAGCCACCCAGTACTTC
v_gene: TRBV29-1; abundance: -; d_gene: -; j_gene: TRBJ1-2; CDR3aa: CSATGGNYGYTF; CDR3nt: TGCAGCGCGACAGGAGGAAACTATGGCTACACCTTC
v_gene: TRBV4-3; abundance: -; d_gene: -; j_gene: TRBJ1-5; CDR3aa: CASSQVRGQPQHF; CDR3nt: TGCGCCAGCAGCCAAGTAAGGGGTCAGCCCCAGCATTTT
v_gene: TRBV9; abundance: -; d_gene: TRBD1; j_gene: TRBJ2-7; CDR3aa: CASSPLSSGGYHEQYF; CDR3nt: TGTGCCAGCAGCCCCCTCTCATCAGGGGGTTACCACGAGCAGTACTTC
v_gene: TRBV25-1; abundance: -; d_gene: -; j_gene: TRBJ1-1; CDR3aa: CASSDNGEAFF; CDR3nt: TGTGCCAGCAGTGATAACGGTGAAGCTTTCTTT
v_gene: TRBV5-1; abundance: few; d_gene: TRBD1; j_gene: TRBJ2-3; CDR3aa: CASSTEQGPLITDTQYF; CDR3nt: TGCGCCAGCAGCACGGAACAGGGGCCGCTAATTACAGATACGCAGTATTTT
v_gene: TRBV14; abundance: -; d_gene: TRBD2; j_gene: TRBJ2-5; CDR3aa: CASSQDVGERGGRETQYF; CDR3nt: TGTGCCAGCAGCCAAGATGTAGGAGAGCGGGGGGGACGTGAGACCCAGTACTTC
v_gene: TRBV6-5; abundance: -; d_gene: -; j_gene: TRBJ2-7; CDR3aa: CASRLSYEQYF; CDR3nt: TGTGCCAGCAGACTCTCCTACGAGCAGTACTTC
v_gene: TRBV11-2; abundance: -; d_gene: -; j_gene: TRBJ1-5; CDR3aa: CASSLGEGQPQHF; CDR3nt: TGTGCCAGCAGCTTAGGGGAGGGGCAGCCCCAGCATTTT
v_gene: TRBV30; abundance: -; d_gene: -; j_gene: TRBJ2-2; CDR3aa: CALGVGGAFPNTGELFF; CDR3nt: TGTGCCTTAGGTGTGGGTGGGGCGTTCCCGAACACCGGGGAGCTGTTTTTT
v_gene: TRBV18; abundance: -; d_gene: -; j_gene: TRBJ2-2; CDR3aa: CASSPYATVTGELFF; CDR3nt: TGTGCCAGCTCACCATACGCTACGGTCACCGGGGAGCTGTTTTTT
v_gene: TRBV6-1; abundance: -; d_gene: -; j_gene: TRBJ2-2; CDR3aa: CASSEVIGGNGNGELFF; CDR3nt: TGTGCCAGCAGTGAAGTAATAGGGGGTAACGGGAACGGGGAGCTGTTTTTT